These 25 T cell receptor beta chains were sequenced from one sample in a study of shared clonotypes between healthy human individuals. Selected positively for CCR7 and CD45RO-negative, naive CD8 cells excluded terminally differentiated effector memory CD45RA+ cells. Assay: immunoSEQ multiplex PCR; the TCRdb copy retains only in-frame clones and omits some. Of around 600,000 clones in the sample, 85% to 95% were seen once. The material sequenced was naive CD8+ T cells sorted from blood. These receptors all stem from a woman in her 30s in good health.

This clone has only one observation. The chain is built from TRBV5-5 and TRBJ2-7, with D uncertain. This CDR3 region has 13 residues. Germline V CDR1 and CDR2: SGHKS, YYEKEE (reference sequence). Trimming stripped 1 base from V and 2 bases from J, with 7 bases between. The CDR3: CASSLTVTYEQYF. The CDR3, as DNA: TGTGCCAGCAGCTTGACAGTAACCTACGAGCAGTACTTC.

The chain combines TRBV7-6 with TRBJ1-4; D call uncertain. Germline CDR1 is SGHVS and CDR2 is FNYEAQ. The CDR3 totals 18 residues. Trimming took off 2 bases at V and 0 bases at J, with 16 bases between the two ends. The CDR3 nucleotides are TGTGCCAGCAGCTTACGAAGGACTCCACTTGCAACTAATGAAAAACTGTTTTTT. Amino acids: CASSLRRTPLATNEKLFF. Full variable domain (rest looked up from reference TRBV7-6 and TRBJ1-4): GAGVSQSPRYKVTKRGQDVALRCDPISGHVSLYWYRQALGQGPEFLTYFNYEAQQDKSGLPNDRFSAERPEGSISTLTIQRTEQRDSAMYRCASSLRRTPLATNEKLFFGSGTQLSVL.

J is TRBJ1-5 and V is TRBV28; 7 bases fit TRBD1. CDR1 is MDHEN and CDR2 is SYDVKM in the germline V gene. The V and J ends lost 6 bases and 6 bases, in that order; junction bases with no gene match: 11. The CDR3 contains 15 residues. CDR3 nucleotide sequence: TGTGCCAGCAGACAGGGGTCGTTTTTGGGTCAGCCCCAGCATTTT. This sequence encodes CASRQGSFLGQPQHF.

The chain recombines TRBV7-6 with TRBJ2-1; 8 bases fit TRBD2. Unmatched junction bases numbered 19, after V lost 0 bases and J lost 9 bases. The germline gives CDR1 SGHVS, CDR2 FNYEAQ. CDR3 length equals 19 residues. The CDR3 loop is CASSLAREVFDGRAVEQFF. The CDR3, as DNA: TGTGCCAGCAGCTTAGCAAGAGAGGTATTCGACGGGAGGGCCGTTGAGCAGTTCTTC.

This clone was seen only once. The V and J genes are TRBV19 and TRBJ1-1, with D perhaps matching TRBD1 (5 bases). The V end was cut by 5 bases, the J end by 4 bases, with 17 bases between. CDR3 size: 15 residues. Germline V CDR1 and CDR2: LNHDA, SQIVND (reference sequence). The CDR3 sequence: CASSPQWGKGTEAFF. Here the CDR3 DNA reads TGTGCCAGTAGTCCTCAATGGGGGAAGGGCACTGAAGCTTTCTTT.

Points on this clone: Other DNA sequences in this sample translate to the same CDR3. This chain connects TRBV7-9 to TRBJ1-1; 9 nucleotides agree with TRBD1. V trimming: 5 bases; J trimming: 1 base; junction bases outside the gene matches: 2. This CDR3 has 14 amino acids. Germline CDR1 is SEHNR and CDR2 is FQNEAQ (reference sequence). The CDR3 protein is CASSPGQGNTEAFF. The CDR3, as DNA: TGTGCCAGCAGCCCGGGACAGGGGAACACTGAAGCTTTCTTT.

This CDR3 is CASSLGSGNQPQHF. The DNA of the CDR3 is TGTGCCAGCAGCTTAGGGAGCGGTAATCAGCCCCAGCATTTT. The gene calls are TRBV13 and TRBJ1-5; no clear D gene. V was shortened by 0 bases and J by 4 bases, with 7 bases between the two germline ends. The germline gives CDR1 PRHDT, CDR2 FYEKMQ (reference sequence). The CDR3 is made up of 14 amino acids.

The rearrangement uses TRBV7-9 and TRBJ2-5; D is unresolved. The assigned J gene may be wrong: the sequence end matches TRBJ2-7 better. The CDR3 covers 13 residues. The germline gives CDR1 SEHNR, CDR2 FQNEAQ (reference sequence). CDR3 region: CASSAVASYEQYF. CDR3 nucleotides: TGTGCCAGCAGCGCCGTGGCTAGCTACGAGCAGTACTTC.

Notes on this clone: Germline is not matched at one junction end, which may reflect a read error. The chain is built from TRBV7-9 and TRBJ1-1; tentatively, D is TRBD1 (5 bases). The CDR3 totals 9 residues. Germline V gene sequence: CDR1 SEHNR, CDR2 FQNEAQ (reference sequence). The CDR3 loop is CASSPGAAF. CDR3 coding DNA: TGTGCCAGCAGCCCCGGGGCCGCCTTT.

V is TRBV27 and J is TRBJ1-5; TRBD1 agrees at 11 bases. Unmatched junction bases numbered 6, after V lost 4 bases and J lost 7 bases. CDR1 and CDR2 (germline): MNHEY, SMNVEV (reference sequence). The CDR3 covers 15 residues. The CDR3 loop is CASSSGTGGKQPQHF. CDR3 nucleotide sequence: TGTGCCAGCAGTTCCGGGACAGGGGGGAAACAGCCCCAGCATTTT.

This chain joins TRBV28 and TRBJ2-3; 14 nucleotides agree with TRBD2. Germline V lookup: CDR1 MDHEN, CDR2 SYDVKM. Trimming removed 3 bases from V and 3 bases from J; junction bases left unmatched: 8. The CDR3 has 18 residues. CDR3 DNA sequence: TGTGCCAGCAGTTTTCCGGGACTAGCGGGAGAGGAGACAGATACGCAGTATTTT. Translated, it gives CASSFPGLAGEETDTQYF. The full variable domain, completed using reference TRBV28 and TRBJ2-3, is DVKVTQSSRYLVKRTGEKVFLECVQDMDHENMFWYRQDPGLGLRLIYFSYDVKMKEKGDIPEGYSVSREKKERFSLILESASTNQTSMYLCASSFPGLAGEETDTQYFGPGTRLTVL.

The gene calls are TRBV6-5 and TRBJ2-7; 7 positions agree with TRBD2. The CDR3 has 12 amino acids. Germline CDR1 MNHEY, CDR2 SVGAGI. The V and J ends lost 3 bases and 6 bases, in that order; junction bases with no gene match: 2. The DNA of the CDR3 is TGTGCCAGCAGTTATACGGGGGGCGAGCAGTACTTC. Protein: CASSYTGGEQYF.

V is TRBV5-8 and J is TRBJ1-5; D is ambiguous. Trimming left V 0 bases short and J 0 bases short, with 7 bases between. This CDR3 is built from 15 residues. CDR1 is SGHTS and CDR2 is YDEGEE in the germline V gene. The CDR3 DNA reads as TGTGCCAGCAGCTTGGTACAGAATAGCAATCAGCCCCAGCATTTT. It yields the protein CASSLVQNSNQPQHF.

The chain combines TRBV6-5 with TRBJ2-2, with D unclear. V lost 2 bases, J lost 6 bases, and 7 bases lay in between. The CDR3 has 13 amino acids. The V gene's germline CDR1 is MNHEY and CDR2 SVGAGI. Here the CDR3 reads CASSYVSPGELFF. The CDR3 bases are TGTGCCAGCAGTTACGTTTCCCCCGGGGAGCTGTTTTTT.

The CDR3 DNA follows: TGTGCCAGCAGCTTCCCAGGGGTTAGGAGCACTGAAGCTTTCTTT. Protein: CASSFPGVRSTEAFF. The genes are TRBV11-2 and TRBJ1-1, with a tentative D call TRBD1 (6 bases). V lost 3 bases to trimming and J lost 4 bases, with 15 bases between them. CDR1 SGHAT and CDR2 FQNNGV come from the germline V gene. CDR3 length: 15 residues.

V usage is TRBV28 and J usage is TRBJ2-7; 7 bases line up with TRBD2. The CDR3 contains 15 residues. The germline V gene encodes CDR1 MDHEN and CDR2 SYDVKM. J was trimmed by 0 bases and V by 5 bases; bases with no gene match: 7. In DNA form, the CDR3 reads TGTGCCAGCAGTCGGACATGGACTAGCTCCTACGAGCAGTACTTC. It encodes CASSRTWTSSYEQYF.

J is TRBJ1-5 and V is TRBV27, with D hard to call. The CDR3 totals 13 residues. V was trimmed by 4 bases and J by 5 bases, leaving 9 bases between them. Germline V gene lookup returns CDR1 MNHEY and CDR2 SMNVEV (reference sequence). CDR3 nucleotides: TGTGCCAGCAGTTCAGGAAAACATCAGCCCCAGCATTTT. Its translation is CASSSGKHQPQHF.

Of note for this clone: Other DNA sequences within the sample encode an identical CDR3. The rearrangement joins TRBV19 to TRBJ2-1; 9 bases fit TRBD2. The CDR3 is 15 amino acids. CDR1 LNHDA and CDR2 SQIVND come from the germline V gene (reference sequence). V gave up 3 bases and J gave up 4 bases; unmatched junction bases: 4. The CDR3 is CASSIGLAGYNEQFF. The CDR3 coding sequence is TGTGCCAGTAGTATCGGTCTAGCGGGGTACAATGAGCAGTTCTTC.

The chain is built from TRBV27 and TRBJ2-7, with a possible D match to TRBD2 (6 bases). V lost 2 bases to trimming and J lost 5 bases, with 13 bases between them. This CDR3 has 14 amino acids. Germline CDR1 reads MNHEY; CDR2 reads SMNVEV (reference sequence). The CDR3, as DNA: TGTGCCAGCAGTTTAGCGGGAAGGTTCGACGAGCAGTACTTC. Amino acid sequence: CASSLAGRFDEQYF.

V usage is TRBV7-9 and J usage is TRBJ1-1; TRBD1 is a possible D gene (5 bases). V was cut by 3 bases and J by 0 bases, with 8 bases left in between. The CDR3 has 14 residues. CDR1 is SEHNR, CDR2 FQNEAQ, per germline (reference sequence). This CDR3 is CASSFGGMNTEAFF. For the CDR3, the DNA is TGTGCCAGCAGCTTCGGGGGGATGAACACTGAAGCTTTCTTT. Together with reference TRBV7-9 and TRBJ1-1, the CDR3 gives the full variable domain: DTGVSQNPRHKITKRGQNVTFRCDPISEHNRLYWYRQTLGQGPEFLTYFQNEAQLEKSRLLSDRFSAERPKGSFSTLEIQRTEQGDSAMYLCASSFGGMNTEAFFGQGTRLTVV.

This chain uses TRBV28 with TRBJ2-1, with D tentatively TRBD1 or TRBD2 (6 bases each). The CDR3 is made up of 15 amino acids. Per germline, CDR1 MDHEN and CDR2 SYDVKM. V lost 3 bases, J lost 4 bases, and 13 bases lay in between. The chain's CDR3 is CASSLGGSLYNEQFF. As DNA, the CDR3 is TGTGCCAGCAGTTTGGGGGGCAGTCTATACAATGAGCAGTTCTTC.

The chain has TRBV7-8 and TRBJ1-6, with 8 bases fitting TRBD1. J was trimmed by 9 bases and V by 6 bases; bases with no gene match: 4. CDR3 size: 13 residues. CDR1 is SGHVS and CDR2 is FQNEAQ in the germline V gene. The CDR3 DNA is TGTGCCAGCAGTCAGGGGGCGGGTTCACCCCTCCACTTT. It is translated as CASSQGAGSPLHF.

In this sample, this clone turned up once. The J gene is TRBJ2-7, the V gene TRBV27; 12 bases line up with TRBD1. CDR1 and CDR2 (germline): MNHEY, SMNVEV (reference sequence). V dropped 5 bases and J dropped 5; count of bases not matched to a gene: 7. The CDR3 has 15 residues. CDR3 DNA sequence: TGTGCCAGCAGTCGTCCGGGACAGGGGGCAAACGAGCAGTACTTC. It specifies CASSRPGQGANEQYF.

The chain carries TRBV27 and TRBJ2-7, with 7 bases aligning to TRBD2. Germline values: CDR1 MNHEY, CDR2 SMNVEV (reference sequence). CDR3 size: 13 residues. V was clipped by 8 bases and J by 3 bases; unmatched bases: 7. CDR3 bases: TGTGCCAGCGGGAGCGGGAATAGCTACGAGCAGTACTTC. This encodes CASGSGNSYEQYF.

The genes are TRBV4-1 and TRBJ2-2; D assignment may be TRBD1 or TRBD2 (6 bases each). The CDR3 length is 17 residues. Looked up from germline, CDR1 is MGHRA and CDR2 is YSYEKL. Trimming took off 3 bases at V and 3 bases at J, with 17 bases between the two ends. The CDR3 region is CASSQEGVRGHTGELFF. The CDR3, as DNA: TGCGCCAGCAGCCAGGAGGGGGTAAGGGGACACACCGGGGAGCTGTTTTTT.